These T cell receptor beta chains were read from a single sample in a study of shared clonotypes between healthy human individuals. TCRdb's copy holds only in-frame clones and misses some; the assay was immunoSEQ multiplex PCR. The sample carries approximately 480,000 clones, approximately 79% recorded once. Sequencing used PBMCs. The receptors were sampled from a woman in her 40s in good health. Some clones in this sample may be carry-over from other donors' samples. Both conserved end residues are part of each CDR3. Size is stated for part of the rows, as once, few or many counts, or as a class when the clone is expanded.

v_call clone_size cdr3_aa
TRBV5-1 NA CASSLASGAGSYEQYF
TRBV19 few CASSMNSGSYNEQFF
TRBV2 NA CASSEGSGYNEQFF
TRBV7-3 NA CASSSGLTTGELFF
TRBV7-8 NA CASSLSTDRTYEQYF
TRBV28 NA CASRLRYPRQGALDYGYTF
TRBV11-2 NA CASSLDFQETQYF
TRBV10-3 NA CAIKASGSPGELFF
TRBV6-6 NA CASSTRAGGSSPQHF
TRBV28 once CASSLIRDTQYF
TRBV4-1 once CASSQGGVAYEQYF
TRBV5-1 NA CASSEGISNFQETQYF
TRBV30 NA CAWNLEYEQYF
TRBV6-1 NA CASSDQLAGGWSYEQYF
TRBV7-2 NA CASSTQTSGSGNEQFF
TRBV27 NA CASSLAPPAGFVYNEQFF
TRBV11-2 NA CASSSVGTGELFF
TRBV11-2 NA CASSRPNEKLFF
TRBV5-8 few CASSLQLNQPQHF
TRBV7-3 NA CASTLSGLVTDTQYF
TRBV18 once CASSPVQGGSAGELFF
TRBV6-6 NA CASTYRELRHNEQFF
TRBV2 NA CASRSFWTGRRNTIYF
TRBV2 NA CASRVGYEQYF